Sequencing of this T cell receptor beta chain was carried out in a study of CD8+ T cells in alopecia areata. General study results and limits: Many expanded lesional clones stayed in scalp and blood while on tofacitinib. Clonality in the scalp and expanded CD8+ clones ranked among the top 100 were significantly decreased by tofacitinib. Uncertain still, given a single nonresponder, is whether baseline CD8+ expansion links to response.

The V and J ends lost 3 bases and 0 bases respectively, with 13 bases between them. There are 16 residues in the CDR3. Germline V lookup: CDR1 SGHRS, CDR2 YFSETQ. Treatment meaning: oral pan-JAK inhibitor, 5-10 mg twice daily. Lesional scalp punch biopsies and peripheral blood came from alopecia areata patients. As concerns this clone: The antigen remains undetermined.

The sequencing template was cDNA reverse transcribed from extracted RNA. Here immunoSEQ multiplex PCR was the method, and the copy in TCRdb shows in-frame clones only, minus some. Of about 110,000 clones in the sample, about 83% were seen once. The receptor was derived from a human donor with alopecia areata. The specimen comprised CD8+ T cells sorted from blood, sampled at week 24, from a patient treated with tofacitinib. The rearrangement joins TRBV5-1 to TRBJ2-1, with D unclear. The CDR3 loop is CASSSPTINSYNEQFF. The CDR3 DNA reads as TGCGCCAGCAGCTCCCCAACAATTAACTCCTACAATGAGCAGTTCTTC.